By its share, the clone carrying this T cell receptor beta chain is medium-sized. Its antigen is unknown. The CDR3 is made up of 15 amino acids. V was clipped by 0 bases and J by 5 bases, with 10 bases between them. Germline assignment: CDR1 LNHNV and CDR2 YYDKDF (reference sequence). The data were taken from a study of T cell repertoires in aging, cancer and after chemotherapy. The wider study: Glioblastoma patients receiving temozolomide-based therapy gave paired samples before and after chemotherapy. The study, taken as a whole, reports: The repertoire data cannot show anything about immunological memory following chemotherapy.

A mixed TRB-A/B primer pool amplified rearranged TRB by multiplex touch-down PCR. From the multiplex PCR reads, TCRdb called clonotypes with MiXCR, one entry per CDR3 protein. The table has around 4,000 distinct CDR3 sequences, less than 30% seen once; the top ten hold less than 25%. The template was genomic DNA from peripheral blood, not RNA. The sample consisted of blood. The chain combines TRBV15 with TRBJ2-2, with a tentative D call TRBD1 (5 bases). The receptor was derived from a human donor with a solid tumor. The CDR3 DNA sequence: TGTGCCACCAGCAGAGAAGGCAGGGCGACCGGGGAGCTGTTTTTT. Amino acid sequence: CATSREGRATGELFF.